Listed below are T cell receptor beta chains from one sample, sequenced in a study of blood T cell repertoires in COVID-19. Sequencing was performed with immunoSEQ multiplex PCR; in TCRdb, only in-frame clones are kept and a portion is missing. The sample consists of roughly 170,000 clones, approximately 80% of them appearing once. The sample was PBMCs or T cells enriched from blood (not recorded which). The source of these receptors is a woman in her forties or fifties who had recovered from COVID-19. Both conserved end residues are part of each CDR3. The D gene is left open where the match is weak. Not all rows give a size; the values are once, few, many and, for expanded clones, a class.

v_gene: TRBV7-9
j_gene: TRBJ1-5
d_gene: TRBD1
abundance: few
CDR3nt: TGTGCCAGCAGCTTTGGGGACAGCCGGAATCAGCCCCAGCATTTT
CDR3aa: CASSFGDSRNQPQHF

v_gene: TRBV28
j_gene: TRBJ1-5
d_gene: .
abundance: .
CDR3nt: TGTGCCAGCAGTTTACCCCCCATAGCCAATCAGCCCCAGCATTTT
CDR3aa: CASSLPPIANQPQHF

v_gene: TRBV10-1
j_gene: TRBJ1-4
d_gene: .
abundance: .
CDR3nt: TGCGCCAGCAGTGAAGCCGTCGGTGAAAAACTGTTTTTT
CDR3aa: CASSEAVGEKLFF

v_gene: TRBV4-1
j_gene: TRBJ2-1
d_gene: .
abundance: once
CDR3nt: TGCGCCAGCAGCCAAGTGGAACAACGAGGAGTACTGTACAATGAGCAGTTCTTC
CDR3aa: CASSQVEQRGVLYNEQFF

v_gene: TRBV19
j_gene: TRBJ2-1
d_gene: TRBD2
abundance: .
CDR3nt: TGTGCCAGTAGTATAGATCAACTAGCGACCTACAATGAGCAGTTCTTC
CDR3aa: CASSIDQLATYNEQFF

v_gene: TRBV24-1
j_gene: TRBJ2-5
d_gene: .
abundance: .
CDR3nt: TGTGCCACCAGTGACCCGTACCAAGAGACCCAGTACTTC
CDR3aa: CATSDPYQETQYF

v_gene: TRBV5-1
j_gene: TRBJ2-2
d_gene: .
abundance: once
CDR3nt: TGCGCCAGCAGAGTTACAGGGTCCGAGCTGTTTTTT
CDR3aa: CASRVTGSELFF

v_gene: TRBV7-9
j_gene: TRBJ1-4
d_gene: .
abundance: .
CDR3nt: TGTGCCAGCAGCTCGCAAACAGGGTCCCTAAGCGAAAAACTGTTTTTT
CDR3aa: CASSSQTGSLSEKLFF

v_gene: TRBV7-2
j_gene: TRBJ2-7
d_gene: .
abundance: many
CDR3nt: TGTGCCAGCAGCAACTACGGGGGGCGGAACGAGCAGTACTTC
CDR3aa: CASSNYGGRNEQYF

v_gene: TRBV7-8
j_gene: TRBJ2-1
d_gene: TRBD1
abundance: .
CDR3nt: TGTGCCAGCAGCACCCCAAGGGACAGGGGACGATCATACAATGAGCAGTTCTTC
CDR3aa: CASSTPRDRGRSYNEQFF

v_gene: TRBV6-2/TRBV6-3
j_gene: TRBJ1-1
d_gene: .
abundance: .
CDR3nt: TGTGCCAGCAGTTACCTCACTGAAGCTTTCTTT
CDR3aa: CASSYLTEAFF

v_gene: TRBV4-2
j_gene: TRBJ2-4
d_gene: TRBD2
abundance: .
CDR3nt: TGTGCCAGCAGCCAAGAACCTAGCGGGAGAATCGGGGACTTC
CDR3aa: CASSQEPSGRIGDF

v_gene: TRBV5-1
j_gene: TRBJ1-2
d_gene: TRBD1
abundance: .
CDR3nt: TGCGCCAGCAGCTTGGGACAGGGAAAGGGGGACTATGGCTACACCTTC
CDR3aa: CASSLGQGKGDYGYTF

v_gene: TRBV7-2
j_gene: TRBJ2-7
d_gene: TRBD2
abundance: .
CDR3nt: TGTGCCAGCAGCTTAGGGGGAGGGCAGACAGACGAGCAGTACTTC
CDR3aa: CASSLGGGQTDEQYF

v_gene: TRBV5-4
j_gene: TRBJ2-3
d_gene: TRBD2
abundance: .
CDR3nt: TGTGCCAGCAGCTCCCCGACTAGCGGGAGGTCCACAGATACGCAGTATTTT
CDR3aa: CASSSPTSGRSTDTQYF

v_gene: TRBV5-1
j_gene: TRBJ2-2
d_gene: .
abundance: .
CDR3nt: TGCGCCAGCAGCTTGTCGGCTAGCCTCGGGGAGCTGTTTTTT
CDR3aa: CASSLSASLGELFF

v_gene: TRBV5-5
j_gene: TRBJ1-5
d_gene: .
abundance: .
CDR3nt: TGTGCCAGCAGCTTGCAGGCAGGGATTAATCAGCCCCAGCATTTT
CDR3aa: CASSLQAGINQPQHF

v_gene: TRBV12-3/TRBV12-4
j_gene: TRBJ2-7
d_gene: .
abundance: .
CDR3nt: TGTGCCAGCAAGACCGACGAGGCCAACGAGCAGTACTTC
CDR3aa: CASKTDEANEQYF

v_gene: TRBV7-9
j_gene: TRBJ1-1
d_gene: TRBD1
abundance: few
CDR3nt: TGTGCCAGCAGAGCCAGTGGACAGGGCCCTGAAGCTTTCTTT
CDR3aa: CASRASGQGPEAFF

v_gene: TRBV6-1
j_gene: TRBJ1-5
d_gene: TRBD1
abundance: .
CDR3nt: TGTGCCAGCAGTGCGGACAGGCGTTATAGCAATCAGCCCCAGCATTTT
CDR3aa: CASSADRRYSNQPQHF

v_gene: TRBV7-6
j_gene: TRBJ2-5
d_gene: TRBD2
abundance: .
CDR3nt: TGTGCCAGCAGCCTAATTAGCGGGAGGGCCCAAGAGACCCAGTACTTC
CDR3aa: CASSLISGRAQETQYF

v_gene: TRBV20-1
j_gene: TRBJ2-5
d_gene: .
abundance: .
CDR3nt: TGCAGTGCCTACAGGTCAGCGACCCAGTACTTC
CDR3aa: CSAYRSATQYF

v_gene: TRBV3-1/TRBV3-2
j_gene: TRBJ2-2
d_gene: .
abundance: .
CDR3nt: TGTGCCAGCAGCCAAGATCTCGGGAGTGGCGGGGAGCTGTTTTTT
CDR3aa: CASSQDLGSGGELFF

v_gene: TRBV7-9
j_gene: TRBJ1-1
d_gene: .
abundance: .
CDR3nt: TGTGCCAGCAGCCTTACAGGGATCGCTGGCACTGAAGCTTTCTTT
CDR3aa: CASSLTGIAGTEAFF

v_gene: TRBV7-7
j_gene: TRBJ2-5
d_gene: TRBD1
abundance: .
CDR3nt: TGTGCCAGCAGCCCCGGGACAGGGCAAGAGACCCAGTACTTC
CDR3aa: CASSPGTGQETQYF

v_gene: TRBV28
j_gene: TRBJ1-1
d_gene: .
abundance: .
CDR3nt: TGTGCCAGTAAGACTCCGACAGACACTGAAGCTTTCTTT
CDR3aa: CASKTPTDTEAFF

v_gene: TRBV10-1
j_gene: TRBJ1-6
d_gene: .
abundance: few
CDR3nt: TGCGCCAGCACCGACAGCCTAAATTCACCCCTCCACTTT
CDR3aa: CASTDSLNSPLHF

v_gene: TRBV7-9
j_gene: TRBJ2-5
d_gene: .
abundance: .
CDR3nt: TGTGCCAGCAGCTCCTACGCAGAGACCCAGTACTTC
CDR3aa: CASSSYAETQYF

v_gene: TRBV18
j_gene: TRBJ2-1
d_gene: .
abundance: .
CDR3nt: TGTGCCAGCTCAAACCAGGCCTACAATGAGCAGTTCTTC
CDR3aa: CASSNQAYNEQFF

v_gene: TRBV6-5
j_gene: TRBJ1-1
d_gene: .
abundance: once
CDR3nt: TGTGCCAGCAGGCGACAGATACTGAACACTGAAGCTTTCTTT
CDR3aa: CASRRQILNTEAFF

v_gene: TRBV30
j_gene: TRBJ1-1
d_gene: TRBD1
abundance: once
CDR3nt: TGTGCCTGGACCCCTCAAACAGGGGTAGCTTTCTTT
CDR3aa: CAWTPQTGVAFF

v_gene: TRBV5-6
j_gene: TRBJ2-1
d_gene: TRBD2
abundance: .
CDR3nt: TGTGCCAGCAGCCAAGCAGGGAGGGGTTCCTACAATGAGCAGTTCTTC
CDR3aa: CASSQAGRGSYNEQFF

v_gene: TRBV7-9
j_gene: TRBJ2-1
d_gene: TRBD2
abundance: .
CDR3nt: TGTGCCAGCAGTAGGACTAGCGGGAGTATGAATGAGCAGTTCTTC
CDR3aa: CASSRTSGSMNEQFF

v_gene: TRBV7-3
j_gene: TRBJ2-3
d_gene: TRBD1
abundance: few
CDR3nt: TGTGCCAGCAGTCTAATGGGACAGGGGGCGTTTAGTACGCAGTATTTT
CDR3aa: CASSLMGQGAFSTQYF

v_gene: TRBV4-1
j_gene: TRBJ2-1
d_gene: TRBD2
abundance: few
CDR3nt: TGCGCCAGCAGCCAAGATCCAGCTGCGGGAGGATCCTACAATGAGCAGTTCTTC
CDR3aa: CASSQDPAAGGSYNEQFF

v_gene: TRBV21-1
j_gene: TRBJ2-7
d_gene: .
abundance: .
CDR3nt: TGTGCCAGCAGCCGAGGGGGGACTAGCGGAAACTACGAGCAGTACTTC
CDR3aa: CASSRGGTSGNYEQYF

v_gene: TRBV5-6
j_gene: TRBJ2-5
d_gene: TRBD1
abundance: .
CDR3nt: TGTGCCAGCAGCTTGACAGGGGCTGAAGAGACCCAGTACTTC
CDR3aa: CASSLTGAEETQYF

v_gene: TRBV29-1
j_gene: TRBJ1-4
d_gene: TRBD1
abundance: .
CDR3nt: TGCAGCGTGGCGACAGGGCTAACTAATGAAAAACTGTTTTTT
CDR3aa: CSVATGLTNEKLFF

v_gene: TRBV9
j_gene: TRBJ1-1
d_gene: .
abundance: .
CDR3nt: TGTGCCAGCAGCGGACTGGGGCCGGGCACTGAAGCTTTCTTT
CDR3aa: CASSGLGPGTEAFF

v_gene: TRBV5-1
j_gene: TRBJ1-1
d_gene: TRBD1
abundance: .
CDR3nt: TGCGCCAGCAGCCGATTAACAGGGGAAACTGCTGAAGCTTTCTTT
CDR3aa: CASSRLTGETAEAFF